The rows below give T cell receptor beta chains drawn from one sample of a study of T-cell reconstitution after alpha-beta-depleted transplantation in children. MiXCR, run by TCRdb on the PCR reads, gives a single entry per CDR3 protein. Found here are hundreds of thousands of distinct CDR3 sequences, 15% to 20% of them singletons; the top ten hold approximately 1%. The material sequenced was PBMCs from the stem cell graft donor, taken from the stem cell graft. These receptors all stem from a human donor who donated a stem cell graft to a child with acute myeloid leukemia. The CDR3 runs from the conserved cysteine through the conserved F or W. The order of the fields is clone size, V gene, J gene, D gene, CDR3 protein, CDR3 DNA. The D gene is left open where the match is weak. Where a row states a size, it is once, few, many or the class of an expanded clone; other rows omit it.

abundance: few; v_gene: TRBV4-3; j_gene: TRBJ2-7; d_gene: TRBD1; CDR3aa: CASSQDWASGTGGNEQYF; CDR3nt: TGCGCCAGCAGCCAAGATTGGGCGTCCGGGACAGGGGGCAACGAGCAGTACTTC
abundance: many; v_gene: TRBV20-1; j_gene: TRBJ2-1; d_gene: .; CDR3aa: CSALSRSNNEQFF; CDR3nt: TGCAGTGCTCTTAGCAGATCTAACAATGAGCAGTTCTTC
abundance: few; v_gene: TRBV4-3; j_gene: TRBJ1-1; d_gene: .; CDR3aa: CASSHGQNGATEAFF; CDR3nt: TGCGCCAGCAGCCACGGGCAGAACGGGGCCACTGAAGCTTTCTTT
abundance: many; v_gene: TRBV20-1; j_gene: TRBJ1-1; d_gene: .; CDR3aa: CSAIRTGLGTEAFF; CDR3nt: TGCAGTGCTATTCGAACAGGGCTGGGGACTGAAGCTTTCTTT
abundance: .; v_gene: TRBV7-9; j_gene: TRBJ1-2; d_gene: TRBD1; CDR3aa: CASSPWGDRATSYGYTF; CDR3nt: TGTGCCAGCAGCCCCTGGGGGGACAGAGCGACGAGCTATGGCTACACCTTC
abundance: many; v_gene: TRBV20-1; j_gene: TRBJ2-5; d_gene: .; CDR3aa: CSAGPDGETQYF; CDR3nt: TGCAGTGCAGGGCCGGATGGGGAGACCCAGTACTTC
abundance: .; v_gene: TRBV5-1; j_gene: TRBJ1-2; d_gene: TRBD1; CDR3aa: CASSPNRGQGGYTF; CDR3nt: TGCGCCAGCAGCCCCAACAGGGGGCAGGGTGGCTACACCTTC
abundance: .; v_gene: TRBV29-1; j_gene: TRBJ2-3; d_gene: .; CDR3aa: CSVDTALLATDTQYF; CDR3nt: TGCAGCGTTGACACCGCTTTACTAGCTACAGATACGCAGTATTTT
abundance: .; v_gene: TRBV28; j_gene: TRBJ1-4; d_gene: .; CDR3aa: CASQPPVNPNEKLFF; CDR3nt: TGTGCCAGCCAGCCCCCAGTGAACCCGAATGAAAAACTGTTTTTT
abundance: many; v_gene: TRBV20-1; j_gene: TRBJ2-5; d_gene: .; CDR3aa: CSAVGTLEETQYF; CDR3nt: TGCAGTGCCGTAGGGACGCTGGAAGAGACCCAGTACTTC
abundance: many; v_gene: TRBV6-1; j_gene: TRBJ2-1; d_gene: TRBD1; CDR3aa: CASSPGQVLNEQFF; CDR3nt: TGTGCCAGCAGTCCGGGACAGGTCCTCAATGAGCAGTTCTTC
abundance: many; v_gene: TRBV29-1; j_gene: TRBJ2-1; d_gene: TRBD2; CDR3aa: CSVRLAVYNEQFF; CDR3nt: TGCAGCGTGAGACTAGCGGTGTACAATGAGCAGTTCTTC
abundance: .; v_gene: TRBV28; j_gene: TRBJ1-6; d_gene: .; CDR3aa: CASSFFRTASSYNSPLHF; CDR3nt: TGTGCCAGCAGTTTCTTCCGGACGGCAAGCTCCTATAATTCACCCCTCCACTTT
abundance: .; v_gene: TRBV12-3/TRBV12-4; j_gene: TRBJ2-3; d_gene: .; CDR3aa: CASSFDSPTDTQYF; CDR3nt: TGTGCCAGCAGTTTTGACAGTCCAACAGATACGCAGTATTTT
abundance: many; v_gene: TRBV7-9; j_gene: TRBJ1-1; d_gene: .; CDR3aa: CASSNSEGKGAEAFF; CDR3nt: TGTGCCAGCAGCAACAGCGAGGGGAAAGGCGCTGAAGCTTTCTTT
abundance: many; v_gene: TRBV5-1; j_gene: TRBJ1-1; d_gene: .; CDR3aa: CASSLRDIGWAFF; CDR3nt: TGCGCCAGCAGCTTGAGGGACATCGGATGGGCTTTCTTT
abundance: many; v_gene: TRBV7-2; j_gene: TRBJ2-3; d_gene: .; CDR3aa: CASSLVDRGDTQYF; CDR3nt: TGTGCCAGCAGCTTAGTAGACCGAGGGGATACGCAGTATTTT
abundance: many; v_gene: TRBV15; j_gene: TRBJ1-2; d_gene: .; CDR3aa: CATSREYGQTNYGYTF; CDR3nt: TGTGCCACCAGCAGAGAATATGGACAGACTAACTATGGCTACACCTTC
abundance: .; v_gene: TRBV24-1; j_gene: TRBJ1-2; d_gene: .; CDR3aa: CATSWPLQDGPYLNYGYTF; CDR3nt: TGTGCCACCAGTTGGCCACTCCAGGACGGACCCTACCTCAATTATGGCTACACCTTC
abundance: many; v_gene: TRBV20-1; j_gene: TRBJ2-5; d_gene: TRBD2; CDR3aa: CSARESRGGGGETQYF; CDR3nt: TGCAGTGCTAGAGAGTCCCGGGGCGGGGGAGGAGAGACCCAGTACTTC
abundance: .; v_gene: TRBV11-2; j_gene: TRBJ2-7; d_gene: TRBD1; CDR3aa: CASSTGEKYEQYF; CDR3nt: TGTGCCAGCAGCACAGGGGAGAAGTACGAGCAGTACTTC
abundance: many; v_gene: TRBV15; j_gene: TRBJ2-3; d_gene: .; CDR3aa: CATRGQSTDTQYF; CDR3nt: TGTGCCACCCGCGGACAGAGCACAGATACGCAGTATTTT
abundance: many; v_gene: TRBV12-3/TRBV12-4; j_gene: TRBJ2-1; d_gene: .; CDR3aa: CASSFRTDNEQFF; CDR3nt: TGTGCCAGCAGTTTCAGAACCGATAATGAGCAGTTCTTC
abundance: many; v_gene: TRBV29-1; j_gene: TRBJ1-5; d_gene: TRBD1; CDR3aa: CSVGQGGNQPQHF; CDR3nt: TGCAGCGTTGGACAGGGGGGCAATCAGCCCCAGCATTTT
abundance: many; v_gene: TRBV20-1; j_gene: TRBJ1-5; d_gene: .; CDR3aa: CSATDGKLPQHF; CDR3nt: TGCAGTGCCACGGACGGTAAACTGCCCCAGCATTTT
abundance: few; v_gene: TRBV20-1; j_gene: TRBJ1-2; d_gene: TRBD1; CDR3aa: CSARSGQGPSITYGYTF; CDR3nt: TGCAGTGCTAGATCGGGACAGGGGCCATCGATTACCTATGGCTACACCTTC
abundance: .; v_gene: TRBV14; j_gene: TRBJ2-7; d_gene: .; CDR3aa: CASSQETKASYEQYF; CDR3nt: TGTGCCAGCAGCCAAGAGACAAAGGCGTCCTACGAGCAGTACTTC
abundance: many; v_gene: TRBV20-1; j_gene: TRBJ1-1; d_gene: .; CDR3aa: CRVKGGLNTEAFF; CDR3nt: TGCAGAGTTAAGGGAGGCCTGAACACTGAAGCTTTCTTT
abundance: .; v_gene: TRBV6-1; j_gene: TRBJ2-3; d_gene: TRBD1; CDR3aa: CASSPLGQGWGTQYF; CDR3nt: TGTGCCAGCAGCCCCCTGGGACAGGGGTGGGGTACGCAGTATTTT
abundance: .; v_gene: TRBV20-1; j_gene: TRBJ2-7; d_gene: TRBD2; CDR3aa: CSARLAGRNEQYF; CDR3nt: TGCAGTGCTAGACTAGCGGGGCGGAACGAGCAGTACTTC
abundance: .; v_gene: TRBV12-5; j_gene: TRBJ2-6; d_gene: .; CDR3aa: CASGPPPSSGANVLTF; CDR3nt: TGTGCTAGTGGCCCCCCCCCAAGCTCTGGGGCCAACGTCCTGACTTTC
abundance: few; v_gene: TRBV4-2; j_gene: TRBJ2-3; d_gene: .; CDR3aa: CASSLGTSLLLQGDTQYF; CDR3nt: TGTGCCAGCAGCCTCGGGACGTCGCTTCTGCTACAGGGAGATACGCAGTATTTT
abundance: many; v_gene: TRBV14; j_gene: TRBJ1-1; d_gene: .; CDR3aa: CASSQDLGGTRIEAFF; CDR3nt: TGTGCCAGCAGCCAAGATCTTGGGGGCACACGCATTGAAGCTTTCTTT
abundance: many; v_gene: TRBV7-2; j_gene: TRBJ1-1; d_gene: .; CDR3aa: CASSLQGTTTEAFF; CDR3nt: TGTGCCAGCAGCTTACAGGGAACGACCACTGAAGCTTTCTTT
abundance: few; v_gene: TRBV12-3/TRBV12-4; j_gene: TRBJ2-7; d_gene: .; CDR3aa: CASSTRESLYEQYF; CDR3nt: TGTGCCAGCAGTACCCGGGAGAGCCTCTACGAGCAGTACTTC
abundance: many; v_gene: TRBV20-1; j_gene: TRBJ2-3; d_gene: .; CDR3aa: CSARDRRAESTDTQYF; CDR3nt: TGCAGTGCTAGAGATCGTAGAGCGGAGAGCACAGATACGCAGTATTTT
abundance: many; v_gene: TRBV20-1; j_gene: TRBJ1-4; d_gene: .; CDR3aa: CSARKTNNEKLFF; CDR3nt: TGCAGTGCTAGAAAAACAAATAATGAAAAACTGTTTTTT
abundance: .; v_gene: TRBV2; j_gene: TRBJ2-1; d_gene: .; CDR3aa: CASGRGEYNEQFF; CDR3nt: TGTGCCAGCGGGCGGGGTGAATACAATGAGCAGTTCTTC
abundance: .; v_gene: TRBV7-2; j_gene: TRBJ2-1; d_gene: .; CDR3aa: CASSLDVFSLFEQFF; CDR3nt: TGTGCCAGCAGCTTAGATGTATTTAGCCTCTTTGAGCAGTTCTTC
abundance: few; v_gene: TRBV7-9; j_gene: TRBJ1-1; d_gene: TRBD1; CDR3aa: CASSPRQGWGTEAFF; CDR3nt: TGTGCCAGCAGCCCAAGACAGGGTTGGGGCACTGAAGCTTTCTTT